A single sample gave rise to the 25 T cell receptor beta chains below, sequenced in a study of cytomegalovirus exposure and HLA in healthy donors. The study ran its PCR with 60 Vbeta and 13 Jbeta primers. Profiling relied on immunoSEQ multiplex PCR, and the TCRdb table lists in-frame clones only, not all of them. In the table there are roughly 130,000 clones, 50% to 75% of which are singletons. Sequenced input: PBMCs. The source is a woman aged 40 to 55 in good health and CMV-seropositive.

The CDR3 sequence: CASSLAGGGLGYTF. The CDR3 DNA sequence: TGCGCCAGCAGCTTGGCCGGGGGGGGATTGGGCTACACCTTC. This chain uses TRBV5-1 with TRBJ1-2, with TRBD1 as a possible D gene (5 bases). V lost 0 bases to trimming and J lost 8 bases, with 14 bases between them. CDR1 and CDR2 (germline): SGHRS, YFSETQ. The CDR3 spans 14 residues.

In this sample, this clone is medium-sized. The chain employs TRBV27 and TRBJ2-5; D is undetermined. CDR3 length: 11 amino acids. Germline values: CDR1 MNHEY, CDR2 SMNVEV (reference sequence). Trimming left V 3 bases short and J 5 bases short, with 4 bases between. CDR3 in DNA: TGTGCCAGCAGTTTGAGGGAGACCCAGTACTTC. Translated, it gives CASSLRETQYF.

The rearrangement joins TRBV5-6 to TRBJ1-2; perhaps TRBD1 as D (5 bases). CDR1 is SGHDT and CDR2 is YYEEEE in the germline V gene. The CDR3 contains 13 residues. V lost 1 base, J lost 4 bases, and 8 bases lay in between. CDR3: CASSLYTGYGYTF. The CDR3 nucleotides are TGTGCCAGCAGCTTGTATACAGGCTATGGCTACACCTTC.

J is TRBJ1-5 and V is TRBV7-8, with 8 bases matching TRBD1. The junction had 9 bases not matched to a gene; V was cut back by 5 bases and J by 0 bases. The CDR3 is 17 residues long. Germline assignment: CDR1 SGHVS and CDR2 FQNEAQ. The chain's CDR3 is CASSPEGQAYSNQPQHF. In nucleotides, the CDR3 is TGTGCCAGCAGCCCCGAGGGACAGGCTTATAGCAATCAGCCCCAGCATTTT.

The chain links TRBV28 to TRBJ1-1; TRBD1 agrees at 8 bases. The V gene end was trimmed by 10 bases and the J gene end by 0 bases; junction bases not matched to a gene: 4. Germline lookup yields CDR1 MDHEN and CDR2 SYDVKM. The CDR3 is 13 residues long. CDR3 in DNA: TGTGCCACCTGGACAGGGCTGAACACTGAAGCTTTCTTT. It specifies CATWTGLNTEAFF.

The V gene is TRBV5-5, the J gene TRBJ2-5; 9 nucleotides line up with TRBD1. V shed 3 bases and J 5 bases; nucleotides not matched to a gene: 5. CDR1 and CDR2 from the germline V gene are SGHKS and YYEKEE (reference sequence). This CDR3 comprises 14 residues. The CDR3 loop reads CASSSGQGLETQYF. The CDR3 region has the DNA TGTGCCAGCAGCTCGGGACAGGGATTGGAGACCCAGTACTTC.

The V call is TRBV6-5, the J call TRBJ1-2, with D possibly matching TRBD1 (6 bases). The CDR3 consists of 14 residues. CDR1 and CDR2 (germline): MNHEY, SVGAGI. V lost 4 bases, J lost 1 base, and 10 bases lay in between. The CDR3 sequence is CASSFTGSNYGYTF. The CDR3 bases are TGTGCCAGCAGTTTCACAGGGAGTAACTATGGCTACACCTTC.

The CDR3 sequence is CASSYSAGGAETQYF. The CDR3 DNA reads TGTGCCAGCAGTTATTCGGCAGGGGGCGCAGAGACCCAGTACTTC. The chain has TRBV6-5 and TRBJ2-5; TRBD1 aligns across 8 bases. CDR1 and CDR2 (germline): MNHEY, SVGAGI. This CDR3 region has 15 residues. V lost 3 bases, J lost 4 bases, and 7 bases stayed unmatched.

This chain joins TRBV11-3 and TRBJ2-7, with D uncertain. Germline CDR1 reads SGHNT; CDR2 reads YENEEA. The CDR3 length is 12 residues. V was cut by 1 base and J by 3 bases, with 4 bases left in between. The CDR3 DNA sequence: TGTGCCAGCAGCTTAGGTAGCTACGAGCAGTACTTC. This translates into CASSLGSYEQYF.

V usage is TRBV5-6 and J usage is TRBJ1-1; D remains ambiguous. V lost 5 bases and J lost 11, with 16 bases in between. The CDR3 has 12 residues. Germline assignment: CDR1 SGHDT and CDR2 YYEEEE. In DNA, the CDR3 is TGTGCCAGCAGTTCGCAGGAAGTGCAGGCTTTCTTT. Translation: CASSSQEVQAFF.

This clone has a handful of counts. The rearrangement joins TRBV18 to TRBJ2-7; perhaps TRBD1 as D (5 bases). Germline V gene data show CDR1 as KGHSH and CDR2 as LQKENI. This CDR3 region has 14 residues. V dropped 3 bases and J dropped 2 bases, with 11 bases sitting between them. As DNA, the CDR3 is TGTGCCAGCTCACCTTCGGCAGGGCCCTACGAGCAGTACTTC. Protein: CASSPSAGPYEQYF.

The gene calls are TRBV23-1 and TRBJ2-7; D is possibly TRBD1 (5 bases). TRBV23-1 is placed among ORFs of uncertain function. V lost 2 bases and J 6 bases, leaving 14 bases between the germline ends. CDR3 length: 14 residues. The CDR3 region has the DNA TGCGCCAGCAGTCAAAGCAGGGAAGATGGCGAGCAGTACTTC. This encodes CASSQSREDGEQYF.

The V gene is TRBV28, the J gene TRBJ1-1; D remains unclear. This CDR3 has 14 residues. Trimming removed 8 bases from V and 3 bases from J, with 16 bases in between. CDR1 and CDR2 (germline): MDHEN, SYDVKM. The CDR3 sequence: CASQEVGMDTEAFF. The CDR3 nucleotides are TGTGCCAGCCAGGAGGTGGGCATGGACACTGAAGCTTTCTTT.

The chain uses TRBV11-2 and TRBJ2-1; 11 bases agree with TRBD2. The J segment lost 6 bases and the V segment lost 3 bases, leaving 10 bases of the junction unmatched. The CDR3 is 17 residues long. CDR1 and CDR2 from the germline V gene are SGHAT and FQNNGV. CDR3 in amino acids: CASSFAIAGGPSNEQFF. CDR3 coding DNA: TGTGCCAGCAGCTTTGCCATAGCGGGAGGGCCCAGCAATGAGCAGTTCTTC.

This clone has only a few counts. This rearrangement joins TRBV27 to TRBJ2-7; weak D call: TRBD2 (5 bases). The germline CDR1 and CDR2 sequences are MNHEY and SMNVEV (reference sequence). Trimming stripped 5 bases from V and 6 bases from J, with 11 bases between. The length of the CDR3 is 12 residues. DNA for the CDR3: TGTGCCAGCAGTCACCCCGCGGGCGAGCAGTACTTC. It specifies CASSHPAGEQYF.

This clone was observed once. The germline gene is not matched at one end of the junction; a read error may be the cause. The gene calls are TRBV7-7 and TRBJ2-2, with 9 nucleotides matching TRBD2. The germline CDR1 and CDR2 sequences are SSHAT and FNYEAQ (reference sequence). The CDR3 has 17 residues. The CDR3 DNA follows: TGTGCTAGCAGCTTAACGACTAGCGGCCGTAACACCGGGGAGCTGTTTTTT. Amino acid sequence: CASSLTTSGRNTGELFF.

The chain's CDR3 is CASSVAGGSTGELFF. As DNA, the CDR3 is TGCGCCAGCAGCGTAGCGGGGGGATCCACCGGGGAGCTGTTTTTT. The chain links TRBV5-1 to TRBJ2-2; 10 bases fit TRBD2. V dropped 4 bases and J dropped 4; count of bases not matched to a gene: 4. Germline V gives CDR1 SGHRS, CDR2 YFSETQ. The CDR3 has 15 amino acids.

The CDR3 nucleotides read TGTGCCAGCAAAACGACAGGGCTCACCCCTTGGGGCACTGAAGCTTTCTTT. Translated, it gives CASKTTGLTPWGTEAFF. The chain has TRBV7-8 and TRBJ1-1, with 7 bases aligning to TRBD1. V dropped 7 bases and J dropped 4; count of bases not matched to a gene: 18. CDR3 length: 17 amino acids. Germline loops: CDR1 SGHVS, CDR2 FQNEAQ.

The rearrangement joins TRBV5-6 to TRBJ1-6, with unresolved D. This CDR3 contains 14 residues. Germline V gene lookup returns CDR1 SGHDT and CDR2 YYEEEE. V was shortened by 3 bases and J by 5 bases, with 9 bases between the two germline ends. CDR3 sequence reads: CASSSRSNNSPLHF. The CDR3 DNA reads TGTGCCAGCAGCTCGAGAAGCAATAATTCACCCCTCCACTTT.

CDR3: CASSPHRGLGGELFF. Written as DNA, the CDR3 is TGTGCCAGTAGTCCACACAGGGGGTTGGGCGGGGAGCTGTTTTTT. The V and J genes are TRBV19 and TRBJ2-2; 8 nucleotides match TRBD1. Germline V gene sequence: CDR1 LNHDA, CDR2 SQIVND (reference sequence). This CDR3 is 15 amino acids long. With V trimmed by 5 bases and J by 7 bases, 9 bases remained unmatched.

The chain joins TRBV28 to TRBJ2-5; 7 nucleotides agree with TRBD2. The CDR3 extends over 13 amino acids. Per the germline V gene, CDR1 is MDHEN and CDR2 is SYDVKM. The trim removed 4 bases at V and 4 bases at J, leaving 3 bases unmatched. Here the CDR3 reads CASSSGGRETQYF. For the CDR3, the DNA is TGTGCCAGCAGTTCGGGAGGTCGAGAGACCCAGTACTTC.

The J gene is TRBJ2-2, the V gene TRBV5-4; D perhaps matches TRBD2 (5 bases). Germline V gives CDR1 SGHNT, CDR2 YYREEE (reference sequence). V was trimmed by 4 bases and J by 0 bases, leaving 13 bases between them. The CDR3 has 16 residues. The CDR3 is CASSPGGGSNTGELFF. CDR3 bases: TGTGCCAGCAGCCCCGGCGGCGGGTCGAACACCGGGGAGCTGTTTTTT.

This clone came up once. The chain has TRBV9 and TRBJ2-5; 11 positions agree with TRBD2. V gave up 0 bases and J gave up 4 bases; unmatched junction bases: 5. The germline V gene has CDR1 SGDLS and CDR2 YYNGEE. The length of the CDR3 is 16 residues. In DNA, the CDR3 is TGTGCCAGCAGCGTAGAGGCTAGCGGGAGGTTAGAGACCCAGTACTTC. It is translated as CASSVEASGRLETQYF.

The chain recombines TRBV29-1 with TRBJ2-7; 10 nucleotides match TRBD1. Germline V gene lookup returns CDR1 SQVTM and CDR2 ANQGSEA. V was clipped by 4 bases and J by 4 bases; unmatched bases: 7. The CDR3 loop spans 14 amino acids. The CDR3 loop reads CSVGVDRGKYEQYF. The CDR3 coding sequence is TGCAGCGTTGGGGTGGACAGGGGGAAATACGAGCAGTACTTC.

This clone was recorded a few times. V is TRBV29-1 and J is TRBJ2-1; 11 bases are shared with TRBD2. Trimming removed 5 bases from V and 2 bases from J; junction bases left unmatched: 5. CDR1 is SQVTM and CDR2 is ANQGSEA in the germline V gene. The CDR3 covers 15 residues. Here the CDR3 DNA reads TGCAGCGTTCTTTCTAGCGGGAGGACCTACAATGAGCAGTTCTTC. Its translation: CSVLSSGRTYNEQFF.